The 10 T cell receptor beta chains given below trace back to one sample, sequenced in a study of blood T cell repertoires in COVID-19. Assay: immunoSEQ multiplex PCR; the TCRdb copy retains only in-frame clones and omits some. The repertoire consists of tens of thousands of clones, with roughly 78% occurring once and the leading ten covering under 8.5%. Material: peripheral blood. The receptors were sampled from a woman of 80 years or more with acute or convalescent COVID-19.

This chain links TRBV5-1 with TRBJ2-1, with D perhaps TRBD1 (6 bases). There are 14 residues in the CDR3. Per germline, CDR1 SGHRS and CDR2 YFSETQ. Deletions cut 1 base from V and 7 bases from J, with 12 bases between. The CDR3 region is CASSLRTDGNEQFF. The DNA of the CDR3 is TGCGCCAGCAGCTTGAGGACAGACGGGAATGAGCAGTTCTTC.

The CDR3 protein is CASSRGLAGGSYEQYF. The DNA of the CDR3 is TGTGCCAGCAGTCGAGGACTAGCGGGCGGGTCTTACGAGCAGTACTTC. This rearrangement joins TRBV27 to TRBJ2-7; 11 nucleotides line up with TRBD2. CDR3 size: 16 residues. The V segment lost 5 bases and the J segment 4 bases; nucleotides outside the gene matches: 10. Germline V gene sequence: CDR1 MNHEY, CDR2 SMNVEV (reference sequence).

CDR3 in DNA: TGTGCCAGCAGCCATGGGGACAGCTCCAATCAGCCCCAGCATTTT. Its translation is CASSHGDSSNQPQHF. The rearrangement uses TRBV6-5 and TRBJ1-5, with 7 bases fitting TRBD1. This CDR3 is built from 15 residues. Germline V gene lookup returns CDR1 MNHEY and CDR2 SVGAGI. Unmatched junction bases numbered 8, after V lost 6 bases and J lost 3 bases.

V and J are TRBV2 and TRBJ1-2; a possible D gene is TRBD1 (5 bases). Germline loops: CDR1 SNHLY, CDR2 FYNNEI. The V end was cut by 3 bases, the J end by 1 base, with 9 bases between. This CDR3 contains 14 residues. The CDR3 DNA follows: TGTGCCAGCAGTGAGGGGCGGATTAACTATGGCTACACCTTC. It is translated as CASSEGRINYGYTF.

The chain combines TRBV7-2 with TRBJ1-2; D is unresolved. Trimming left V 1 base short and J 8 bases short, with 11 bases between. There are 13 residues in the CDR3. CDR1 and CDR2 from the germline V gene are SGHTA and FQGNSA. The CDR3 loop is CASSLDDSGGYTF. The CDR3 coding sequence is TGTGCCAGCAGCTTAGACGACTCGGGAGGCTACACCTTC.

The J gene is TRBJ2-7, the V gene TRBV30; tentatively, D is TRBD2 (6 bases). The germline V gene encodes CDR1 GTSNPN and CDR2 SVGIG (reference sequence). This CDR3 region has 15 residues. V lost 2 bases and J 6 bases, leaving 20 bases between the germline ends. Written as DNA, the CDR3 is TGTGCCTGGAGTACCCGCGTGATAGCGGTTTCCGAGCAGTACTTC. This sequence encodes CAWSTRVIAVSEQYF. Full variable domain (missing parts from reference TRBV30 and TRBJ2-7): SQTIHQWPATLVQPVGSPLSLECTVEGTSNPNLYWYRQAAGRGLQLLFYSVGIGQISSEVPQNLSASRPQDRQFILSSKKLLLSDSGFYLCAWSTRVIAVSEQYFGPGTRLTVT.

The CDR3 sequence: CASSPPRAGGPKTQYF. CDR3 coding DNA: TGTGCCAGCTCACCACCGCGAGCGGGGGGGCCCAAGACCCAGTACTTC. The chain carries TRBV18 and TRBJ2-5, with 10 bases aligning to TRBD2. V gave up 0 bases and J gave up 6 bases; unmatched junction bases: 7. This CDR3 contains 16 residues. Germline-derived CDR1 and CDR2 are KGHSH and LQKENI.

This clone was counted once. This chain joins TRBV11-2 and TRBJ2-7; D perhaps matches TRBD1 (6 bases). V was clipped by 2 bases and J by 3 bases, with 8 bases between them. The CDR3 is 13 amino acids. Germline V gene sequence: CDR1 SGHAT, CDR2 FQNNGV. The CDR3 sequence: CASSLTDSYEQYF. Written as DNA, the CDR3 is TGTGCCAGCAGCTTAACGGACAGCTACGAGCAGTACTTC. Full variable domain (rest looked up from reference TRBV11-2 and TRBJ2-7): EAGVAQSPRYKIIEKRQSVAFWCNPISGHATLYWYQQILGQGPKLLIQFQNNGVVDDSQLPKDRFSAERLKGVDSTLKIQPAKLEDSAVYLCASSLTDSYEQYFGPGTRLTVT.

The J gene is TRBJ2-1, the V gene TRBV30; D possibly corresponds to TRBD2 (6 bases). Trimming took 0 bases from V and 14 from J, leaving 20 bases between them. There are 14 residues in the CDR3. Germline CDR1 and CDR2: GTSNPN and SVGIG (reference sequence). CDR3 sequence (DNA): TGTGCCTGGAGTGTAGGAGGGAGCATCAACATGAAGTTCTTC. Translating gives CAWSVGGSINMKFF.

CDR3 sequence reads: CASLDRDRGFWEQYF. In nucleotides, the CDR3 is TGTGCCAGCCTCGACCGGGACAGGGGTTTTTGGGAGCAGTACTTC. The chain links TRBV6-5 to TRBJ2-7, with 10 bases fitting TRBD1. Germline V gene data show CDR1 as MNHEY and CDR2 as SVGAGI. Germline trimming cut 8 bases from V and 7 bases from J; bases unmatched to any gene: 14. The CDR3 loop spans 15 amino acids.